Each of the 27 T cell receptor beta chains below was sequenced from the same sample in a study of shared clonotypes between healthy human individuals. Here immunoSEQ multiplex PCR was the method, and the copy in TCRdb shows in-frame clones only, minus some. The top ten clones hold roughly 0.13% of a sample with 2,100,000 or so clones, 95% of them seen once. Sequenced: naive CD4+ T cells sorted from blood. The subset is: CD45RA+ positively selected. These TCRs come from a man younger than 30 in good health.

The chain recombines TRBV27 with TRBJ2-1; D gene ambiguous. Trimming took 6 bases from V and 5 from J, leaving 11 bases between them. Germline V lookup: CDR1 MNHEY, CDR2 SMNVEV (reference sequence). The CDR3 runs to 13 residues. The CDR3 sequence is CASRRQADNEQFF. The CDR3 DNA follows: TGTGCCAGCAGACGCCAGGCCGACAATGAGCAGTTCTTC.

Concerning this clone itself: Other DNA variants within this sample encode the same CDR3. CDR3: CASSSPGQGGETQYF. CDR3 DNA sequence: TGTGCCAGCAGTTCGCCGGGACAGGGAGGAGAGACCCAGTACTTC. The V gene is TRBV28, the J gene TRBJ2-5; 9 bases match TRBD1. The CDR3 length is 15 residues. After removal of 4 bases from V and 4 bases from J, the junction contained 7 bases not matched to a gene. From germline, CDR1 is MDHEN and CDR2 SYDVKM.

V gene TRBV11-1 combines with J gene TRBJ1-6, with D unclear. With 4 bases removed from V and 8 bases from J, the gap between germline ends came to 12 bases. Looked up from germline, CDR1 is SGHAT and CDR2 is FQDESV (reference sequence). This CDR3 has 14 residues. This CDR3 is CASSYSDGDSPLHF. CDR3 in DNA: TGTGCCAGCAGCTACTCGGACGGAGATTCACCCCTCCACTTT.

The J gene is TRBJ2-7, the V gene TRBV5-1, with 8 bases fitting TRBD1. Unmatched junction bases numbered 6, after V lost 5 bases and J lost 2 bases. The CDR3 contains 14 residues. Per germline, CDR1 SGHRS and CDR2 YFSETQ. CDR3 coding DNA: TGCGCCAGCAGTCCGACAGGGGCAGCCTACGAGCAGTACTTC. Translated: CASSPTGAAYEQYF.

The J gene is TRBJ2-1, the V gene TRBV6-1, with D possibly being TRBD2 (7 bases). Germline V gene lookup returns CDR1 MNHNS and CDR2 SASEGT. The CDR3 loop spans 12 amino acids. The V gene lost 10 bases and the J gene lost 7 bases, with 14 bases spanning the gap. The CDR3 spells CATRGGRNEQFF. CDR3 DNA sequence: TGTGCCACCCGCGGGGGCCGGAATGAGCAGTTCTTC.

This clone was detected a few times. The chain links TRBV27 to TRBJ2-7, with TRBD1 matching over 9 bases. CDR3 length: 13 residues. V shed 5 bases, J shed 5 bases, and the junction held 4 bases outside the gene matches. Germline-derived CDR1 and CDR2 are MNHEY and SMNVEV (reference sequence). The CDR3 DNA is TGTGCCAGCAGTCCGTACAGGGGGCACGAGCAGTACTTC. Amino acids: CASSPYRGHEQYF.

V and J are TRBV30 and TRBJ1-2; D perhaps matches TRBD1 (5 bases). The length of the CDR3 is 16 residues. The V and J ends lost 0 bases and 8 bases respectively, with 22 bases between them. Per germline, CDR1 GTSNPN and CDR2 SVGIG (reference sequence). CDR3 region: CAWSVSLTGFGAGYTF. Here the CDR3 DNA reads TGTGCCTGGAGTGTATCACTAACTGGGTTCGGGGCGGGCTACACCTTC.

The chain recombines TRBV7-9 with TRBJ1-5; D gene uncertain. Germline CDR1 is SEHNR and CDR2 is FQNEAQ (reference sequence). The CDR3 has 13 amino acids. Between the trimmed V and J ends, which lost 5 bases and 7 bases, there was a span of 12 bases. CDR3 in amino acids: CASSPGSAQPQHF. The CDR3 bases are TGTGCCAGCAGCCCGGGCTCAGCACAGCCCCAGCATTTT. Full variable domain (outside the CDR3, taken from reference TRBV7-9 and TRBJ1-5): DTGVSQNPRHKITKRGQNVTFRCDPISEHNRLYWYRQTLGQGPEFLTYFQNEAQLEKSRLLSDRFSAERPKGSFSTLEIQRTEQGDSAMYLCASSPGSAQPQHFGDGTRLSIL.

This clone was seen a single time. The chain recombines TRBV30 with TRBJ1-4, with D uncertain. With 1 base removed from V and 1 base from J, the gap between germline ends came to 7 bases. Germline V gene lookup returns CDR1 GTSNPN and CDR2 SVGIG (reference sequence). This CDR3 region has 14 residues. CDR3 amino acids: CAWSGQITNEKLFF. In DNA form, the CDR3 reads TGTGCCTGGAGTGGTCAGATAACTAATGAAAAACTGTTTTTT.

The chain recombines TRBV5-1 with TRBJ2-3; D gene ambiguous. V lost 0 bases to trimming and J lost 6 bases, with 20 bases between them. Germline V gene lookup returns CDR1 SGHRS and CDR2 YFSETQ. The CDR3 loop spans 17 amino acids. The CDR3 loop reads CASSLDLLGSRKDTQYF. The CDR3 DNA follows: TGCGCCAGCAGCTTGGATTTACTGGGTTCGAGGAAGGATACGCAGTATTTT.

The chain carries TRBV7-2 and TRBJ2-7, with TRBD2 identical over 13 bases. Looked up from germline, CDR1 is SGHTA and CDR2 is FQGNSA. V gave up 5 bases and J gave up 0 bases; unmatched junction bases: 4. This CDR3 is built from 16 residues. The CDR3 nucleotides are TGTGCCAGCAGCCGGGGACTAGCGGGAAACTCCTACGAGCAGTACTTC. Encoded protein: CASSRGLAGNSYEQYF.

The J gene is TRBJ1-1, the V gene TRBV7-3; 8 bases match TRBD1. The germline V gene has CDR1 SGHTA and CDR2 FQGTGA. This CDR3 has 14 residues. The junction had 4 bases not matched to a gene; V was cut back by 5 bases and J by 2 bases. The CDR3 DNA reads as TGTGCCAGCAGCGAACAGGGGGGTAACACTGAAGCTTTCTTT. It yields the protein CASSEQGGNTEAFF.

The chain is built from TRBV9 and TRBJ2-6; D is perhaps TRBD1 (6 bases). Trimming took 0 bases from V and 2 from J, leaving 6 bases between them. The CDR3 runs 15 residues. The germline CDR1 and CDR2 sequences are SGDLS and YYNGEE. The DNA for the CDR3 is TGTGCCAGCAGCGTAGGACAGGCTGGGGCCAACGTCCTGACTTTC. Amino acid sequence: CASSVGQAGANVLTF.

The chain links TRBV19 to TRBJ1-2, with D perhaps matching TRBD1 (6 bases). CDR1 LNHDA and CDR2 SQIVND come from the germline V gene (reference sequence). The germline V and J ends were trimmed by 7 bases and 0 bases, with 12 bases remaining between them. The CDR3 length is 14 residues. The DNA of the CDR3 is TGTGCCAGTAAATGGACAGACTCTAACTATGGCTACACCTTC. It yields the protein CASKWTDSNYGYTF. Together with reference TRBV19 and TRBJ1-2, the CDR3 gives the full variable domain: DGGITQSPKYLFRKEGQNVTLSCEQNLNHDAMYWYRQDPGQGLRLIYYSQIVNDFQKGDIAEGYSVSREKKESFPLTVTSAQKNPTAFYLCASKWTDSNYGYTFGSGTRLTVV.

The chain is built from TRBV7-9 and TRBJ2-5, with 7 bases identical to TRBD1. CDR1 and CDR2 (germline): SEHNR, FQNEAQ (reference sequence). The trim removed 1 base at V and 4 bases at J, leaving 6 bases unmatched. The CDR3 is 15 residues long. CDR3: CASSLDPGTVETQYF. DNA for the CDR3: TGTGCCAGCAGCTTAGACCCCGGGACAGTAGAGACCCAGTACTTC.

The CDR3 loop is CASSSPGSSYNSPLHF. CDR3 sequence (DNA): TGTGCCAGCAGTTCCCCGGGGAGCTCCTATAATTCACCCCTCCACTTT. V is TRBV27 and J is TRBJ1-6; D is unclear. The CDR3 length is 16 residues. Germline V gene lookup returns CDR1 MNHEY and CDR2 SMNVEV (reference sequence). V was cut by 4 bases and J by 0 bases, with 10 bases left in between.

This chain joins TRBV6-5 and TRBJ1-6, with D tentatively TRBD1 (5 bases). With 5 bases removed from V and 6 bases from J, the gap between germline ends came to 14 bases. Germline loops: CDR1 MNHEY, CDR2 SVGAGI. This CDR3 has 15 residues. The CDR3 reads CASSRSGTLNSPLHF. The CDR3 DNA sequence: TGTGCCAGCAGTCGCTCCGGGACTCTTAATTCACCCCTCCACTTT.

This chain joins TRBV7-2 and TRBJ2-4; 7 bases match TRBD1. The CDR3 loop spans 14 amino acids. Per germline, CDR1 SGHTA and CDR2 FQGNSA. The V and J ends lost 5 bases and 9 bases, in that order; junction bases with no gene match: 10. The CDR3 DNA reads TGTGCCAGCAGCCCAGGACAGGCATCTAGCATTCAGTACTTC. It yields the protein CASSPGQASSIQYF.

CDR3 residues: CASSSPDITYEQYF. The CDR3 DNA sequence: TGTGCCAGCAGCTCCCCCGACATTACCTACGAGCAGTACTTC. The J gene is TRBJ2-7, the V gene TRBV7-2; D gene uncertain. V was clipped by 4 bases and J by 2 bases, with 12 bases between them. The germline V gene encodes CDR1 SGHTA and CDR2 FQGNSA. CDR3 size: 14 residues.

The chain is built from TRBV10-2 and TRBJ1-5, with a weak D call TRBD1 (6 bases). Germline V gene lookup returns CDR1 WSHSY and CDR2 SAAADI. The CDR3 runs to 15 residues. V was pared by 5 bases and J by 6 bases, with 17 bases between. CDR3 sequence reads: CASSPYQTGSQPQHF. The DNA for the CDR3 is TGCGCCAGCAGTCCCTACCAGACAGGCAGTCAGCCCCAGCATTTT.

The chain uses TRBV7-2 and TRBJ1-4; maybe TRBD1 (5 bases). The germline V and J ends were trimmed by 10 bases and 0 bases, with 12 bases remaining between them. Per the germline V gene, CDR1 is SGHTA and CDR2 is FQGNSA. There are 14 residues in the CDR3. The CDR3 region is CATGTGTTNEKLFF. CDR3 bases: TGTGCCACAGGGACGGGTACAACTAATGAAAAACTGTTTTTT.

The genes are TRBV6-6 and TRBJ1-1; no reliable D call. The CDR3 contains 12 residues. Per germline, CDR1 MNHNY and CDR2 SVGAGI (reference sequence). The V end lost 5 bases, the J end lost 5 bases, and 9 bases lay between the germline ends. The CDR3 sequence: CASSTPGTEAFF. DNA for the CDR3: TGTGCCAGCAGTACTCCGGGGACTGAAGCTTTCTTT.

The chain employs TRBV11-2 and TRBJ2-3; D possibly corresponds to TRBD1 (5 bases). The CDR3 spans 15 residues. Per the germline V gene, CDR1 is SGHAT and CDR2 is FQNNGV. The V and J ends lost 0 bases and 5 bases respectively, with 12 bases between them. CDR3 DNA: TGTGCCAGCAGCTTAGAAAGGGGCGTACGAGATACGCAGTATTTT. Amino acid sequence: CASSLERGVRDTQYF.

V is TRBV2 and J is TRBJ2-7; D not certain. The length of the CDR3 is 13 residues. Germline V gene data show CDR1 as SNHLY and CDR2 as FYNNEI. Trimming removed 0 bases at V and 3 bases at J, with 6 bases between. The CDR3 sequence: CASSEAPVYEQYF. CDR3 nucleotide sequence: TGTGCCAGCAGTGAAGCGCCAGTCTACGAGCAGTACTTC.

For the CDR3, the DNA is TGTGCCAGCTCCCGGGACAGGGGTATCAATGAGCAGTTCTTC. The encoded protein is CASSRDRGINEQFF. The rearrangement links TRBV6-5 to TRBJ2-1; TRBD1 aligns across 10 bases. The V and J ends lost 8 bases and 6 bases, in that order; junction bases with no gene match: 7. Germline V CDR1 and CDR2: MNHEY, SVGAGI. The CDR3 loop spans 14 amino acids.

The chain combines TRBV9 with TRBJ2-2; D remains ambiguous. Per the germline V gene, CDR1 is SGDLS and CDR2 is YYNGEE. This CDR3 spans 16 amino acids. Trimming shortened V by 0 bases and J by 0 bases, and 9 bases separated the two germline ends. The CDR3 nucleotides are TGTGCCAGCAGCGTAGTGGCGTTCGCGAACACCGGGGAGCTGTTTTTT. The encoded protein is CASSVVAFANTGELFF.

Details on this clone: This sample includes further DNA sequences coding for the same CDR3. The chain uses TRBV6-1 and TRBJ2-3; 8 bases match TRBD1. V gave up 3 bases and J gave up 0 bases; unmatched junction bases: 2. CDR1 MNHNS and CDR2 SASEGT come from the germline V gene. This CDR3 is built from 15 residues. The chain's CDR3 is CASSDRDRSTDTQYF. The CDR3 DNA is TGTGCCAGCAGTGACCGGGACAGGAGCACAGATACGCAGTATTTT.